Below are 14 T cell receptor beta chains sequenced from a single sample in a study of T cells in Graves' hyperthyroidism and ophthalmopathy (dated by TCRdb to the late 2010s). Receptor libraries were prepared by multiplex PCR. The instrument given in TCRdb is Illumina HiSeq 2000. TCR beta CDR3 regions were amplified from RNA transcripts. The first round of RT-PCR for the TCR CDR3 was performed with the HTBI primer set and the Qiagen OneStep RT-PCR kit. Clones were called with MiXCR by TCRdb after fastp trimmed the public reads at Q25, and only in-frame beta chains were retained. Rows with a matching CDR3 protein are joined into one entry that keeps the most common DNA and genes. The sample has around 290,000 distinct CDR3 sequences on record, about 13% of them singletons. In total, the top ten clones hold 7.9% of the sample. What was sequenced was blood. The receptors originated from a woman between 35 and 50 years old with Graves' hyperthyroidism.

The table lists this clonotype with many counts. The chain links TRBV6-6 to TRBJ2-7, with D possibly being TRBD1 (6 bases). The CDR3 spans 16 residues. Germline V gene lookup returns CDR1 MNHNY and CDR2 SVGAGI (reference sequence). Trimming cost V 1 base and J 2 bases, with 15 bases left between them. The CDR3, as DNA: TGTGCCAGCAGTTACTTTGGGACACCCCGCACCTACGAGCAGTACTTC. This codes for CASSYFGTPRTYEQYF.

Ten or more counts support this clonotype. This chain joins TRBV7-9 and TRBJ1-5; no definite D call. V lost 1 base and J lost 1, with 8 bases in between. The CDR3 covers 15 residues. Germline lookup yields CDR1 SEHNR and CDR2 FQNEAQ (reference sequence). CDR3 residues: CASSLDLGSNQPQHF. CDR3 nucleotide sequence: TGTGCCAGCAGCTTAGATCTCGGCAGCAATCAGCCCCAGCATTTT. Drawing the rest from reference TRBV7-9 and TRBJ1-5, the complete variable domain is DTGVSQNPRHKITKRGQNVTFRCDPISEHNRLYWYRQTLGQGPEFLTYFQNEAQLEKSRLLSDRFSAERPKGSFSTLEIQRTEQGDSAMYLCASSLDLGSNQPQHFGDGTRLSIL.

This clonotype was counted at least ten times. The rearrangement links TRBV28 to TRBJ2-3; 7 nucleotides agree with TRBD2. After removal of 4 bases from V and 4 bases from J, the junction contained 8 bases not matched to a gene. This CDR3 is 15 amino acids long. Germline V gene sequence: CDR1 MDHEN, CDR2 SYDVKM. The CDR3 reads CASSSGGRGADTQYF. Here the CDR3 DNA reads TGTGCCAGCAGTTCAGGCGGGAGAGGTGCAGATACGCAGTATTTT.

The sample holds a few counts of this clonotype. The chain is built from TRBV30 and TRBJ2-3; 12 bases are shared with TRBD2. The CDR3 runs to 14 residues. Germline CDR1 and CDR2: GTSNPN and SVGIG (reference sequence). The V gene end was trimmed by 5 bases and the J gene end by 0 bases; junction bases not matched to a gene: 0. The CDR3 spells CAWGTSGSTDTQYF. For the CDR3, the DNA is TGTGCCTGGGGGACTAGCGGGAGCACAGATACGCAGTATTTT.

This clonotype showed up many times. The chain employs TRBV24-1 and TRBJ2-4; 8 bases line up with TRBD1. Unmatched junction bases numbered 7, after V lost 4 bases and J lost 6 bases. The germline CDR1 and CDR2 sequences are KGHDR and SFDVKD. The CDR3 is 15 residues long. Here the CDR3 DNA reads TGTGCCACCAGTGACCCGACAGGGGAACCAAACATTCAGTACTTC. It encodes CATSDPTGEPNIQYF.

The sample holds many counts of this clonotype. This chain links TRBV6-1 with TRBJ2-2; 7 bases align to TRBD2. The junction had 12 bases not matched to a gene; V was cut back by 7 bases and J by 4 bases. CDR1 and CDR2 from the germline V gene are MNHNS and SASEGT. The CDR3 has 16 amino acids. For the CDR3, the DNA is TGTGCCAGCACTTTTCGATCTAGCGGAACCACCGGGGAGCTGTTTTTT. Residues: CASTFRSSGTTGELFF.

This clonotype has a count of ten or more. The rearrangement joins TRBV6-1 to TRBJ1-5; D call uncertain. Germline CDR1 reads MNHNS; CDR2 reads SASEGT. V dropped 4 bases and J dropped 3 bases, with 7 bases sitting between them. The CDR3 runs 13 residues. CDR3 DNA: TGTGCCAGCAGTGCAGTTTACAATCAGCCCCAGCATTTT. Its protein product is CASSAVYNQPQHF.

The sample holds a few counts of this clonotype. V and J are TRBV19 and TRBJ1-4, with TRBD1 identical over 9 bases. Trimming cost V 7 bases and J 7 bases; bases outside gene matches: 10. CDR1 and CDR2 (germline): LNHDA, SQIVND (reference sequence). This CDR3 region has 15 residues. This CDR3 is CASTGQGQGFEKLFF. Written as DNA, the CDR3 is TGTGCCAGTACAGGCCAGGGACAGGGCTTTGAAAAACTGTTTTTT.

This clonotype was counted ten times or more. The chain recombines TRBV2 with TRBJ2-1; D is possibly TRBD1 or TRBD2 (5 bases each). Looked up from germline, CDR1 is SNHLY and CDR2 is FYNNEI. Trimming cost V 8 bases and J 0 bases, with 14 bases left between them. This CDR3 region has 15 residues. Here the CDR3 reads CASHWDQSSYNEQFF. Here the CDR3 DNA reads TGTGCCAGCCACTGGGACCAGAGCTCCTACAATGAGCAGTTCTTC. The whole variable domain, remainder taken from reference TRBV2 and TRBJ2-1, is EPEVTQTPSHQVTQMGQEVILRCVPISNHLYFYWYRQILGQKVEFLVSFYNNEISEKSEIFDDQFSVERPDGSNFTLKIRSTKLEDSAMYFCASHWDQSSYNEQFFGPGTRLTVL.

This clonotype was counted ten times or more. The genes are TRBV3-1 and TRBJ2-5; 7 bases fit TRBD2. The ends lost 0 bases at V and 2 bases at J; junction bases unmatched: 3. The CDR3 runs 15 residues. The germline V gene encodes CDR1 LGHDT and CDR2 YNNKEL (reference sequence). For the CDR3, the DNA is TGTGCCAGCAGCCAAGAACACGGGGGGCAAGAGACCCAGTACTTC. Encoded protein: CASSQEHGGQETQYF.

This clonotype appeared many times. V gene TRBV28 combines with J gene TRBJ1-2; a possible D gene is TRBD1 (6 bases). The V gene lost 0 bases and the J gene lost 7 bases, with 12 bases spanning the gap. The CDR3 has 14 residues. Germline CDR1 reads MDHEN; CDR2 reads SYDVKM. CDR3 in DNA: TGTGCCAGCAGTTTATGGGGGGGCGCTGTTGGCTACACCTTC. Translated, it gives CASSLWGGAVGYTF.

This clonotype was recorded at least ten times. The V and J genes are TRBV12-3 or TRBV12-4 and TRBJ2-1, with TRBD2 matching 9 bases. The CDR3 runs 14 residues. The trim removed 6 bases at V and 9 bases at J, leaving 9 bases unmatched. CDR3: CASRSGTSRSEQFF. CDR3 DNA: TGTGCCAGCAGATCCGGGACTAGCCGGAGTGAGCAGTTCTTC.

This clonotype was counted only a few times. The chain couples TRBV7-9 to TRBJ2-2; no firm D call. The CDR3 runs to 15 residues. V lost 5 bases, J lost 5 bases, and 15 bases lay in between. Germline assignment: CDR1 SEHNR and CDR2 FQNEAQ (reference sequence). The CDR3 region has the DNA TGTGCCAGCAGCAGGATGACAACCTTTACCGGGGAGCTGTTTTTT. This gives the protein CASSRMTTFTGELFF.

This clonotype was observed many times. The J gene is TRBJ2-3, the V gene TRBV12-3 or TRBV12-4, with TRBD2 identical over 9 bases. There are 16 residues in the CDR3. With V trimmed by 6 bases and J by 2 bases, 9 bases remained unmatched. Here the CDR3 reads CASSRTSGLVTDTQYF. CDR3 nucleotides: TGTGCCAGCAGCAGAACTAGCGGGCTGGTCACAGATACGCAGTATTTT.